This entry describes one TCR beta chain. Its antigen is still unknown. This specimen comes from a study of T cell responses to AZD1222 COVID-19 vaccine. Across the whole study: Analyses pooled second doses at about 4 or about 12 weeks.

The study's findings and limits: No day 14 peak samples; only post-peak repertoires were characterized. Targets within unmutated variant regions were reportedly found for nearly half of spike-specific TCRs.

CDR1 and CDR2 from the germline V gene are LGHDT and YNNKEL (reference sequence). The V and J ends lost 0 bases and 7 bases, in that order; junction bases with no gene match: 10. This CDR3 is built from 16 residues. Measured with immunoSEQ multiplex PCR; TCRdb has only the in-frame clones, and not every one. Counted here are roughly 150,000 clones, over 90% occurring once; the ten biggest clones make up under 6.5%. Here the sequenced sample was peripheral blood, taken on day 0 of AZD1222 vaccination. This TCR came from an adult in good health. The chain links TRBV3-1 (or the pseudogene TRBV3-2) to TRBJ2-5; 8 bases line up with TRBD2. The CDR3 sequence is CASSQDLAGRDATQYF. For the CDR3, the DNA is TGTGCCAGCAGCCAAGATTTAGCGGGAAGGGACGCGACCCAGTACTTC.